One and the same sample provided the 14 T cell receptor beta chains below, sequenced in a study of post-analysis software for immune sequencing data. General study points: Patients carried five TRBV segments more frequently than controls did, and TRBV5-6, TRBV5-1 and TRBV20-1 were among them.

The TCR beta cDNA libraries carried unique molecular identifiers. TCRdb ran MiXCR on the PCR reads and lists one entry per CDR3 protein. The sample comprises hundreds of thousands of distinct CDR3 sequences, 30% of which are singletons, and 0.56% rests with the top ten. Their antigen targets remain unknown. Sequencing was done on a sample of blood. The receptors here all came from a girl aged 10-17 years with multiple sclerosis.

This clonotype is a singleton in its sample. The V and J genes are TRBV28 and TRBJ2-3, with D perhaps assigned TRBD1 or TRBD2 (5 bases each). The CDR3 totals 14 residues. Per germline, CDR1 MDHEN and CDR2 SYDVKM. Trimming cost V 10 bases and J 4 bases, with 18 bases left between them. The CDR3 nucleotides read TGTGCCACCTTCAGCAGGGAGCTAGCAGATACGCAGTATTTT. Translating it yields CATFSRELADTQYF.

This sequence joins TRBV15 and TRBJ2-4; 7 bases agree with TRBD2. The germline V gene encodes CDR1 LNHNV and CDR2 YYDKDF (reference sequence). The ends lost 5 bases at V and 1 base at J; junction bases unmatched: 5. The CDR3 runs to 15 residues. The CDR3, as DNA: TGTGCCACCAGCTACTATAGCGGGGCCAAAAACATTCAGTACTTC. Its protein is CATSYYSGAKNIQYF.

A few counts support this clonotype. The chain has TRBV28 and TRBJ2-5; 11 bases line up with TRBD2. CDR1 is MDHEN and CDR2 is SYDVKM in the germline V gene. The CDR3 is 17 amino acids. Germline trimming cut 5 bases from V and 3 bases from J; bases unmatched to any gene: 11. CDR3 residues: CASSGPWGLAEEETQYF. The DNA of the CDR3 is TGTGCCAGCAGTGGCCCCTGGGGACTAGCGGAAGAAGAGACCCAGTACTTC.

This clonotype was detected a few times. The chain links TRBV3-1 to TRBJ1-4; a weak D match, TRBD1 (5 bases). CDR1 and CDR2 (germline): LGHDT, YNNKEL (reference sequence). The CDR3 spans 18 residues. V was pared by 1 base and J by 5 bases, with 20 bases between. In nucleotides, the CDR3 is TGTGCCAGCAGCCAAGTTGTCAGGGAGAAAGCCGCGAATGAAAAACTGTTTTTT. This codes for CASSQVVREKAANEKLFF.

This clonotype was detected a few times. This rearrangement joins TRBV7-2 to TRBJ2-5; 9 bases map to TRBD2. After removal of 2 bases from V and 4 bases from J, the junction contained 5 bases not matched to a gene. The germline gives CDR1 SGHTA, CDR2 FQGNSA. The CDR3 spans 15 residues. CDR3 bases: TGTGCCAGCAGCTTATCGCGGGGGGGCCGAGAGACCCAGTACTTC. It translates to CASSLSRGGRETQYF.

The sample holds a few counts of this clonotype. This rearrangement joins TRBV20-1 to TRBJ1-4; a weak D match, TRBD1 (6 bases). Germline values: CDR1 DFQATT, CDR2 SNEGSKA (reference sequence). V was cut by 6 bases and J by 7 bases, with 15 bases left in between. There are 13 residues in the CDR3. The CDR3 DNA reads as TGCAGTGCCCCTGACAGGATGAGTGAAAAACTGTTTTTT. Its protein is CSAPDRMSEKLFF.

The V gene is TRBV29-1, the J gene TRBJ2-5; D is unresolved. V was cut by 3 bases and J by 11 bases, with 19 bases left in between. The CDR3 contains 13 residues. Germline-derived CDR1 and CDR2 are SQVTM and ANQGSEA. In DNA, the CDR3 is TGCAGCGTTGAGGCTACTTCCTACGATCGGCAGTACTTC. Its translation: CSVEATSYDRQYF.

This clonotype was observed a handful of times. The gene calls are TRBV2 and TRBJ1-2, with D perhaps matching TRBD1 (6 bases). The CDR3 totals 13 residues. Germline V gives CDR1 SNHLY, CDR2 FYNNEI. Trimming removed 7 bases from V and 3 bases from J, with 12 bases in between. As DNA, the CDR3 is TGTGCCAGCATGCTGGACAGAGACTATGGCTACACCTTC. This translates into CASMLDRDYGYTF.

This clonotype was recorded a few times. The chain recombines TRBV20-1 with TRBJ2-3, with 12 bases aligning to TRBD2. This CDR3 spans 14 amino acids. Germline CDR1 and CDR2: DFQATT and SNEGSKA (reference sequence). Trimming cost V 6 bases and J 4 bases; bases outside gene matches: 5. The CDR3 DNA sequence: TGCAGTGCAGGACTAGCGGGGATCCCAGATACGCAGTATTTT. It specifies CSAGLAGIPDTQYF.

This CDR3 is CSARGGAGAQEQYF. Written as DNA, the CDR3 is TGCAGTGCTAGAGGCGGGGCGGGAGCTCAGGAGCAGTACTTC. V and J are TRBV20-1 and TRBJ2-7; 7 bases agree with TRBD2. The CDR3 has 14 residues. Germline-derived CDR1 and CDR2 are DFQATT and SNEGSKA (reference sequence). V was clipped by 1 base and J by 7 bases; unmatched bases: 10.

As DNA, the CDR3 is TGCAGCGTTGAGTCGGGGGGGGACACTGAAGCTTTCTTT. Translation gives CSVESGGDTEAFF. The chain combines TRBV29-1 with TRBJ1-1; possible D gene TRBD1, 5 bases. The V end lost 3 bases, the J end lost 3 bases, and 11 bases lay between the germline ends. Germline loops: CDR1 SQVTM, CDR2 ANQGSEA. The CDR3 extends over 13 amino acids. The whole variable domain, filled in from reference TRBV29-1 and TRBJ1-1, reads SAVISQKPSRDICQRGTSLTIQCQVDSQVTMMFWYRQQPGQSLTLIATANQGSEATYESGFVIDKFPISRPNLTFSTLTVSNMSPEDSSIYLCSVESGGDTEAFFGQGTRLTVV.

This clonotype has only a few counts. The rearrangement links TRBV6-5 to TRBJ2-3; weak D call: TRBD2 (6 bases). V gave up 5 bases and J gave up 3 bases, with 18 bases separating them. CDR3 length equals 16 residues. Germline V CDR1 and CDR2: MNHEY, SVGAGI. CDR3 DNA: TGTGCCAGCAGTCAGCAAAGGGACTGGGAGACAGATACGCAGTATTTT. Translation: CASSQQRDWETDTQYF.

The rearrangement joins TRBV7-8 to TRBJ1-5, with D unresolved. The CDR3 has 14 amino acids. In germline, CDR1 is SGHVS, CDR2 FQNEAQ. The V end was cut by 5 bases, the J end by 0 bases, with 8 bases between. The CDR3 nucleotides read TGTGCCAGCAGCGTTACCTTTAGCAATCAGCCCCAGCATTTT. Its translation: CASSVTFSNQPQHF. Full variable domain (remainder filled in from reference TRBV7-8 and TRBJ1-5): GAGVSQSPRYKVAKRGQDVALRCDPISGHVSLFWYQQALGQGPEFLTYFQNEAQLDKSGLPSDRFFAERPEGSVSTLKIQRTQQEDSAVYLCASSVTFSNQPQHFGDGTRLSIL.

The chain uses TRBV7-2 and TRBJ2-1; 11 nucleotides align to TRBD2. Losses at the gene ends were 1 base for V and 3 bases for J; bases not matched to a gene: 8. Germline loops: CDR1 SGHTA, CDR2 FQGNSA. The CDR3 length is 18 residues. The CDR3 sequence is CASSLVVASGGHYNEQFF. CDR3 DNA: TGTGCCAGCAGCTTAGTGGTTGCTAGCGGGGGGCACTACAATGAGCAGTTCTTC.